This T cell receptor beta chain was profiled in a study of beta chain features in type 1 diabetes. On the study more broadly: Across the samples, about 110,000,000 sorted cells were examined in total.

A few counts support this clone. The target antigen is unknown. A much larger clone differs by one base, so this may be a read error. General study points: For cells with high TCR expression, cDNA sequencing could yield over-representation. HLA influence on TCRB rearrangement stayed unresolved here. Short templates might get an advantage during PCR, and this would be equal in patients and controls.

Trimming took 4 bases from V and 1 from J, leaving 7 bases between them. This CDR3 region has 14 residues. Germline CDR1 is LGHNA and CDR2 is YNFKEQ. Investigators reverse transcribed all isolated RNA, so they sequenced expressed TCRB transcripts. The table came from immunoSEQ multiplex PCR; TCRdb's copy has only in-frame clones and leaves some out. This table has around 290,000 clones, 8% appearing once. The receptor comes from a woman aged 18-35 years in good health. This rearrangement joins TRBV4-2 to TRBJ2-2, with TRBD1 as a possible D gene (6 bases). Sequencing was done on a sample of central memory CD4+ T cells from blood. The CDR3 sequence: CASSRTVNTGELFF. CDR3 in DNA: TGTGCCAGCAGCCGGACAGTGAACACCGGGGAGCTGTTTTTT.